The 2 T cell receptor beta chains listed next were all sequenced from one sample in a study of blood T cells in healthy people across ages (dated by TCRdb to between 2014 and 2017). Receptor libraries were prepared by 5' RACE. Sequencing took place on an Illumina HiSeq 2500. A second PCR of roughly 6 to 11 cycles was run with a J-beta primer mix and a sample-barcoded 5' primer. TCRdb trimmed public reads at Q25 via fastp, called clones via MiXCR and kept in-frame beta chains. Each entry merges the rows of one CDR3 protein and shows their most common DNA and genes. The sample table shows fewer than 900,000 distinct CDR3 sequences, and more than 40% are seen once. The top ten constitute roughly 31% of the sample. The material sequenced was blood. These receptors all stem from an older woman in good health.

This clonotype was found a few times. V usage is TRBV30 and J usage is TRBJ2-1; TRBD1 matches at 7 bases. V shed 4 bases and J 0 bases; nucleotides not matched to a gene: 3. Germline CDR1 and CDR2: GTSNPN and SVGIG (reference sequence). This CDR3 has 14 residues. CDR3 sequence (DNA): TGTGCCTGGACCCCAGGGGGCTCCTACAATGAGCAGTTCTTC. As protein: CAWTPGGSYNEQFF.

The table lists this clonotype with a count of one. This chain connects TRBV21-1 to TRBJ2-4; the tabulated D call, TRBD2, remains unverified against the DNA. TRBV21-1 is annotated as a pseudogene. The CDR3 spans 17 residues. Here the CDR3 reads CASSISGTSGSRNIQYF. The CDR3 coding sequence is TGTGCCAGCAGTATCTCCGGGACTAGCGGGAGTCGGAACATTCAGTACTTC.